This entry lists 10 T cell receptor beta chains sequenced from one sample in a study of identifying expanded T cells in peripheral blood. Libraries were prepared by immunoSEQ multiplex PCR; TCRdb keeps only in-frame clonotypes and omits some of them. This sample yields 81,000 or so clones, of which roughly 89% are seen a single time; 15% to 20% belongs to the top ten. Sequencing used blood. These receptors all come from a person aged 18 to 69 in good health.

As regards this clone: The junction departs from germline at one end; a sequencing error may be responsible. The V gene is TRBV4-2, the J gene TRBJ1-4; D is uncertain. Germline CDR1 reads LGHNA; CDR2 reads YNFKEQ. This CDR3 is built from 14 residues. Here the CDR3 DNA reads TGTGCCAGCAGCCAAGTAGAGGAGAATGGAAAACTGTTTTTT. It codes for CASSQVEENGKLFF.

This clone was seen only once. The chain carries TRBV28 and TRBJ1-2; tentatively, D is TRBD1 (5 bases). CDR3 length: 14 amino acids. The germline V gene has CDR1 MDHEN and CDR2 SYDVKM. The V and J ends lost 11 bases and 4 bases respectively, with 20 bases between them. The CDR3 loop is CALAGSGSAYGYTF. The CDR3 DNA follows: TGTGCCTTAGCAGGGTCGGGGTCTGCCTATGGCTACACCTTC.

This sequence joins TRBV7-9 and TRBJ2-2, with 8 bases lining up with TRBD2. There are 17 residues in the CDR3. The germline gives CDR1 SEHNR, CDR2 FQNEAQ (reference sequence). V lost 2 bases and J lost 7; bases outside the gene matches: 12. The chain's CDR3 is CASSLSWREVDDGELFF. The CDR3 DNA sequence: TGTGCCAGCAGCTTATCCTGGCGGGAGGTGGATGACGGGGAGCTGTTTTTT. Full variable domain (outside the CDR3, taken from reference TRBV7-9 and TRBJ2-2): DTGVSQNPRHKITKRGQNVTFRCDPISEHNRLYWYRQTLGQGPEFLTYFQNEAQLEKSRLLSDRFSAERPKGSFSTLEIQRTEQGDSAMYLCASSLSWREVDDGELFFGEGSRLTVL.

This rearrangement joins TRBV29-1 to TRBJ2-5, with 7 bases that match TRBD1. The CDR3 runs to 12 residues. Germline V gives CDR1 SQVTM, CDR2 ANQGSEA. V gave up 4 bases and J gave up 5 bases; unmatched junction bases: 4. The CDR3 spells CSVVTGMETQYF. The DNA of the CDR3 is TGCAGCGTTGTGACAGGGATGGAGACCCAGTACTTC.

This sequence joins TRBV4-1 and TRBJ2-7; 7 bases are shared with TRBD1. Trimming cost V 4 bases and J 3 bases; bases outside gene matches: 0. This CDR3 is 12 amino acids long. CDR1 is MGHRA and CDR2 is YSYEKL in the germline V gene. CDR3 residues: CASSPGGYEQYF. The DNA for the CDR3 is TGCGCCAGCAGCCCAGGGGGCTACGAGCAGTACTTC.

J is TRBJ2-7 and V is TRBV5-4; D may match TRBD1 or TRBD2 (6 bases each). Germline CDR1 reads SGHNT; CDR2 reads YYREEE (reference sequence). The CDR3 has 17 residues. Between the trimmed V and J ends, which lost 2 bases and 1 base, there was a span of 19 bases. DNA of the CDR3: TGTGCCAGCAGCTTTGGGGGGACCGGGGGCAAATCCTACGAGCAGTACTTC. Translated, it gives CASSFGGTGGKSYEQYF.

The rearrangement uses TRBV15 and TRBJ1-5; TRBD1 aligns across 8 bases. V shed 1 base and J 3 bases; nucleotides not matched to a gene: 5. The CDR3 runs 16 residues. Germline CDR1 reads LNHNV; CDR2 reads YYDKDF (reference sequence). The CDR3 bases are TGTGCCACCAGCAGAGCCAGGGGGCTGGACAATCAGCCCCAGCATTTT. Translating gives CATSRARGLDNQPQHF.

Comments on this clone: Germline is not matched at one junction end, which may reflect a read error. The V and J genes are TRBV7-7 and TRBJ2-2; maybe TRBD1 (5 bases). Per the germline V gene, CDR1 is SSHAT and CDR2 is FNYEAQ (reference sequence). The CDR3 spans 14 residues. The CDR3, as DNA: TGTGCTAGCAGCTCCGGACAGAACACCGGGGAGCTGTTTTTT. This codes for CASSSGQNTGELFF.

This sequence joins TRBV13 and TRBJ2-3, with TRBD2 matching 11 bases. Germline CDR1 and CDR2: PRHDT and FYEKMQ (reference sequence). V lost 3 bases to trimming and J lost 4 bases; unmatched junction nucleotides: 6. This CDR3 has 16 residues. Written as DNA, the CDR3 is TGTGCCAGCAGCTTCACTAGCGGGAGAACCCCAGATACGCAGTATTTT. Amino acids: CASSFTSGRTPDTQYF.

The chain links TRBV25-1 to TRBJ2-1; TRBD1 might be the D (5 bases). In germline, CDR1 is MGHDK, CDR2 SYGVNS. Deletions cut 3 bases from V and 0 bases from J, with 15 bases between. The CDR3 is made up of 17 amino acids. CDR3 residues: CASSDPLRGSSYNEQFF. The DNA for the CDR3 is TGTGCCAGCAGTGACCCCCTAAGGGGTAGCTCCTACAATGAGCAGTTCTTC.